This paragraph reports one T cell receptor beta chain. The antigen is not known. The entry originates in a study of shared clonotypes between healthy human individuals. Method: immunoSEQ multiplex PCR; TCRdb's copy keeps in-frame clones and lacks some. The sample includes 800,000 to 1,200,000 clones, 78% of them seen just once. Regarding the study as a whole: Generally, estimated richness proved larger in naive subsets than it did in memory subsets.

With V trimmed by 9 bases and J by 0 bases, 3 bases remained unmatched. CDR1 SNHLY and CDR2 FYNNEI come from the germline V gene. The CDR3 is 14 amino acids. This receptor was obtained from a man aged 18 to 30 in good health. Some clones in this sample may be carry-over from other donors' samples. The rearrangement joins TRBV2 to TRBJ2-3, with 10 bases fitting TRBD2. The sample was memory CD4+ T cells from PBMCs. Subset of the sample: CD45RA-negative fraction. The CDR3 loop is CASGLAASTDTQYF. The DNA of the CDR3 is TGTGCCAGTGGACTAGCGGCTAGCACAGATACGCAGTATTTT.